This TCR beta chain was obtained from a study of T cells in Graves' hyperthyroidism and ophthalmopathy. The wider study: Before treatment of any kind, peripheral blood was taken at initial diagnosis.

The study left out patients who had uncontrolled infection, other autoimmune disease, pregnancy or lactation. The TCR beta CDR3 regions underwent amplification using RNA transcripts as the source. First-round RT-PCR of the TCR CDR3 relied on the HTBI primer set. TCRdb processed the multiplex PCR reads anew with MiXCR; each CDR3 protein has one entry. Of hundreds of thousands of distinct CDR3 sequences listed, about 17% are singletons. The germline gives CDR1 LGHNT, CDR2 FRNRAP. V lost 0 bases and J 0 bases, leaving 9 bases between the germline ends. CDR3 length equals 17 residues. Sequenced material: blood. This sequence joins TRBV12-5 and TRBJ1-6; D gene uncertain. The sequence was collected from a woman aged 45-65 years with Graves' hyperthyroidism that later progressed to Graves' ophthalmopathy. The CDR3 is CASGLVDGSSYNSPLHF. The CDR3 nucleotides are TGTGCTAGTGGTTTGGTAGATGGGAGCTCCTATAATTCACCCCTCCACTTT.